The 18 T cell receptor beta chains below all came from one sample that was sequenced in a study of Ad26.COV2.S vaccination and SARS-CoV-2 variants. Profiled with immunoSEQ multiplex PCR; TCRdb holds only in-frame clones, not every one. The table includes 200,000 to 250,000 clones, roughly 90% detected once. Treatment in this sample: about 20 received Ad26.COV2.S at low or high dose, single or two shots; five or six received placebo; per-sample allocation not given. Samples came from day 63 after the first vaccine or placebo injection. The sequencing used peripheral blood, collected in a trial of Ad26.COV2.S vaccine versus placebo. All receptors derive from a person aged 18-60 years who received the Ad26.COV2.S COVID-19 vaccine or a placebo.

J is TRBJ2-3 and V is TRBV6-5, with TRBD1 matching 10 bases. The CDR3 loop spans 12 amino acids. Germline loops: CDR1 MNHEY, CDR2 SVGAGI. J gave up 10 bases and V 8 bases, and 6 bases lay outside the gene matches. The CDR3 DNA sequence: TGTGCCAGCGGTCTGGGACAGGGGTCGCAGTATTTT. Translation gives CASGLGQGSQYF.

The chain combines TRBV7-2 with TRBJ2-2, with 8 bases fitting TRBD1. Germline V gene data show CDR1 as SGHTA and CDR2 as FQGNSA. Unmatched junction bases numbered 3, after V lost 3 bases and J lost 3 bases. The CDR3 is made up of 15 amino acids. The CDR3 DNA reads TGTGCCAGCAGCTTCGGACAGGGATACACCGGGGAGCTGTTTTTT. Amino acids: CASSFGQGYTGELFF. The full variable domain, completed using reference TRBV7-2 and TRBJ2-2, is GAGVSQSPSNKVTEKGKDVELRCDPISGHTALYWYRQSLGQGLEFLIYFQGNSAPDKSGLPSDRFSAERTGGSVSTLTIQRTQQEDSAVYLCASSFGQGYTGELFFGEGSRLTVL.

DNA for the CDR3: TGTGCCAGCAGCCAGCAAAGACAGGGAGGCACCGGGGAGCTGTTTTTT. Translation gives CASSQQRQGGTGELFF. V is TRBV3-1 (or the pseudogene TRBV3-2) and J is TRBJ2-2, with TRBD1 as a possible D gene (7 bases). Trimming shortened V by 3 bases and J by 4 bases, and 15 bases separated the two germline ends. Per germline, CDR1 LGHDT and CDR2 YNNKEL (reference sequence). There are 16 residues in the CDR3.

The chain employs TRBV4-3 and TRBJ2-3, with 9 bases fitting TRBD1. The V and J ends lost 4 bases and 7 bases, in that order; junction bases with no gene match: 9. CDR3 length equals 15 residues. The V gene's germline CDR1 is LGHNA and CDR2 YSLEER. The CDR3 coding sequence is TGCGCCAGCAGCCCCGACAGGGGGTCGGTTTATACGCAGTATTTT. Translating gives CASSPDRGSVYTQYF.

This clone was counted a single time. The CDR3 loop reads CASSLNPSTDTQYF. DNA for the CDR3: TGTGCCAGCAGCTTAAACCCCAGCACAGATACGCAGTATTTT. The V and J genes are TRBV5-6 and TRBJ2-3, with D unresolved. Germline loops: CDR1 SGHDT, CDR2 YYEEEE. V shed 2 bases and J shed 0 bases, with 7 bases lying between them. The CDR3 totals 14 residues.

This chain joins TRBV3-1 (or the pseudogene TRBV3-2) and TRBJ2-5, with 9 positions matching TRBD1. CDR3 size: 14 residues. Germline values: CDR1 LGHDT, CDR2 YNNKEL (reference sequence). V dropped 6 bases and J dropped 1; count of bases not matched to a gene: 3. CDR3 in DNA: TGTGCCAGCAGGGGGACAGGGCCCCAAGAGACCCAGTACTTC. This encodes CASRGTGPQETQYF.

The gene calls are TRBV4-1 and TRBJ2-7, with D maybe TRBD2 (6 bases). This CDR3 is 14 amino acids long. Germline CDR1 reads MGHRA; CDR2 reads YSYEKL. Trimming pared 0 bases from V and 3 bases from J, leaving 9 bases between. CDR3 sequence: CASSQELALYEQYF. The CDR3 coding sequence is TGCGCCAGCAGCCAAGAACTAGCCCTCTACGAGCAGTACTTC.

The chain combines TRBV6-2 or TRBV6-3 with TRBJ1-1; unclear D gene. Germline CDR1 reads MNHEY; CDR2 reads SVGEGT. There are 13 residues in the CDR3. Trimming left V 4 bases short and J 2 bases short, with 8 bases between. DNA for the CDR3: TGTGCCAGCAGTTCCGGGCTAAACACTGAAGCTTTCTTT. Its protein product is CASSSGLNTEAFF.

The chain has TRBV24-1 and TRBJ2-2; 9 bases are shared with TRBD1. The germline CDR1 and CDR2 sequences are KGHDR and SFDVKD. Losses at the gene ends were 3 bases for V and 7 bases for J; bases not matched to a gene: 8. The CDR3 sequence is 16 residues long. The CDR3 coding sequence is TGTGCCACCAGTGATCGGGACAGGGAGAGGGACGGGGAGCTGTTTTTT. Protein product: CATSDRDRERDGELFF.

The rearrangement links TRBV7-3 to TRBJ1-3, with D unresolved. The CDR3 consists of 17 residues. Trimming stripped 4 bases from V and 0 bases from J, with 16 bases between. Germline loops: CDR1 SGHTA, CDR2 FQGTGA. For the CDR3, the DNA is TGTGCCAGCAGCTCGAGGAGGGCACCTCACTCTGGAAACACCATATATTTT. Its protein is CASSSRRAPHSGNTIYF.

The chain carries TRBV6-5 and TRBJ2-5; no reliable D call. The germline gives CDR1 MNHEY, CDR2 SVGAGI. CDR3 length equals 12 residues. With 5 bases removed from V and 4 bases from J, the gap between germline ends came to 8 bases. CDR3 protein: CASSIPPETQYF. CDR3 coding DNA: TGTGCCAGCAGTATACCCCCAGAGACCCAGTACTTC.

The rearrangement links TRBV30 to TRBJ2-1, with D possibly matching TRBD2 (5 bases). Looked up from germline, CDR1 is GTSNPN and CDR2 is SVGIG (reference sequence). The CDR3 runs 17 residues. The V end lost 3 bases, the J end lost 6 bases, and 24 bases lay between the germline ends. As DNA, the CDR3 is TGTGCCTGGAGCGGGGTCACTAGTAAAGACTATTTCAATGAGCAGTTCTTC. Its protein is CAWSGVTSKDYFNEQFF.

The chain links TRBV28 to TRBJ2-1; 11 bases map to TRBD2. After removal of 6 bases from V and 7 bases from J, the junction contained 8 bases not matched to a gene. Germline loops: CDR1 MDHEN, CDR2 SYDVKM. This CDR3 spans 15 amino acids. CDR3 nucleotides: TGTGCCAGCAGAAATAGCGGGGGGGCAGGGAATGAGCAGTTCTTC. Protein: CASRNSGGAGNEQFF.

The chain recombines TRBV19 with TRBJ2-4; D remains ambiguous. Germline assignment: CDR1 LNHDA and CDR2 SQIVND (reference sequence). The CDR3 spans 15 residues. Trimming removed 8 bases at V and 3 bases at J, with 17 bases between. The DNA of the CDR3 is TGTGCCAGTCGCCCCGGAGTTGGTGACAAAAACATTCAGTACTTC. Protein: CASRPGVGDKNIQYF.

The rearrangement links TRBV19 to TRBJ2-3; 9 bases agree with TRBD2. The CDR3 has 13 amino acids. Germline V gene sequence: CDR1 LNHDA, CDR2 SQIVND (reference sequence). The ends lost 6 bases at V and 4 bases at J; junction bases unmatched: 2. The CDR3: CASRLAGSDTQYF. In nucleotides, the CDR3 is TGTGCCAGTAGACTAGCGGGTTCAGATACGCAGTATTTT.

As DNA, the CDR3 is TGTGCCAGCAGCTTAGTTCCAGGTTCGTACGAGCAGTACTTC. Translating gives CASSLVPGSYEQYF. This chain uses TRBV7-3 with TRBJ2-7; D gene uncertain. The CDR3 runs 14 residues. Trimming pared 2 bases from V and 4 bases from J, leaving 12 bases between. Per the germline V gene, CDR1 is SGHTA and CDR2 is FQGTGA.

J is TRBJ1-5 and V is TRBV2, with a weak D call TRBD1 (6 bases). Germline V CDR1 and CDR2: SNHLY, FYNNEI. This CDR3 spans 14 amino acids. Trimming took off 1 base at V and 2 bases at J, with 6 bases between the two ends. The CDR3 sequence is CASSEDRGNQPQHF. For the CDR3, the DNA is TGTGCCAGCAGTGAAGACAGGGGCAATCAGCCCCAGCATTTT. Drawing the rest from reference TRBV2 and TRBJ1-5, the complete variable domain is EPEVTQTPSHQVTQMGQEVILRCVPISNHLYFYWYRQILGQKVEFLVSFYNNEISEKSEIFDDQFSVERPDGSNFTLKIRSTKLEDSAMYFCASSEDRGNQPQHFGDGTRLSIL.

V gene TRBV5-1 combines with J gene TRBJ2-7; D might be TRBD1 (6 bases). Trimming pared 0 bases from V and 6 bases from J, leaving 7 bases between. This CDR3 is built from 12 residues. The germline gives CDR1 SGHRS, CDR2 YFSETQ. The CDR3 region is CASSLVGGEQYF. CDR3 coding DNA: TGCGCCAGCAGCTTGGTAGGGGGCGAGCAGTACTTC.